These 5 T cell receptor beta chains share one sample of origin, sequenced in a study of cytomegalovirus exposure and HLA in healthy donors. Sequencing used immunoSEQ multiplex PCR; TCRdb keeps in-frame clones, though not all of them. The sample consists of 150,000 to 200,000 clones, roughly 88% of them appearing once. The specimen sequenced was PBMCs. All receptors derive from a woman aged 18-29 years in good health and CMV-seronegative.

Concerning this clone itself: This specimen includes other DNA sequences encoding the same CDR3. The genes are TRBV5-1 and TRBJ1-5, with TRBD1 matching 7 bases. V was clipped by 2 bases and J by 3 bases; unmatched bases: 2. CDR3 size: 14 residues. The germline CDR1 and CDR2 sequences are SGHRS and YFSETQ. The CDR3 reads CASSLTGDNQPQHF. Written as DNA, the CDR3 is TGCGCCAGCAGCTTAACAGGGGACAATCAGCCCCAGCATTTT. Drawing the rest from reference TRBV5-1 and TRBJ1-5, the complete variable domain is KAGVTQTPRYLIKTRGQQVTLSCSPISGHRSVSWYQQTPGQGLQFLFEYFSETQRNKGNFPGRFSGRQFSNSRSEMNVSTLELGDSALYLCASSLTGDNQPQHFGDGTRLSIL.

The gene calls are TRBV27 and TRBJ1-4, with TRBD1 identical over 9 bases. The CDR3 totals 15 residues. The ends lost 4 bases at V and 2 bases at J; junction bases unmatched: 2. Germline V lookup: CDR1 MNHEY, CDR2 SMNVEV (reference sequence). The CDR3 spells CASSYRGPTNEKLFF. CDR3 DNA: TGTGCCAGCAGTTACAGGGGGCCCACTAATGAAAAACTGTTTTTT.

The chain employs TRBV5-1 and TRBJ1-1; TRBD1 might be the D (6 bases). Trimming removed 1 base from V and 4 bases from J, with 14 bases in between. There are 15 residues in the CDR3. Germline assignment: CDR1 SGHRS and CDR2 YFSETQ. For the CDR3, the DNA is TGCGCCAGCAGCTTGTCCCAGGGGCCGGGCACTGAAGCTTTCTTT. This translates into CASSLSQGPGTEAFF.

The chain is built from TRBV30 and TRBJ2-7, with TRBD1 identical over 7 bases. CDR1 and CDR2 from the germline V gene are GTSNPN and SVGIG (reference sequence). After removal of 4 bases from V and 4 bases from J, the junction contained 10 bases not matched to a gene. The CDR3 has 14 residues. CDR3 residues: CAWTPGTAYYEQYF. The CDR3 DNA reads TGTGCCTGGACCCCCGGGACAGCCTATTACGAGCAGTACTTC. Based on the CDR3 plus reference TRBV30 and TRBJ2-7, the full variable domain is SQTIHQWPATLVQPVGSPLSLECTVEGTSNPNLYWYRQAAGRGLQLLFYSVGIGQISSEVPQNLSASRPQDRQFILSSKKLLLSDSGFYLCAWTPGTAYYEQYFGPGTRLTVT.

The CDR3 protein is CASSLTAGEGETQYF. CDR3 in DNA: TGTGCCAGCTCACTAACCGCAGGGGAGGGAGAGACCCAGTACTTC. V is TRBV18 and J is TRBJ2-5, with D perhaps matching TRBD2 (7 bases). The germline gives CDR1 KGHSH, CDR2 LQKENI. Trimming pared 4 bases from V and 4 bases from J, leaving 16 bases between. This CDR3 comprises 15 residues.